This TCR beta chain was recovered during a study of T cells after yellow fever vaccination. Study-level findings and limits: After the booster, approximately 96% of CD4 and 88% of CD8 primary-response clones were re-detected.

This clonotype was found a few times. Its antigen remains unknown. In TCRdb, the 5' RACE reads were re-called with MiXCR into one record per CDR3 protein. The sample contains about 500,000 distinct CDR3 sequences, roughly a sixth of which appear only once. Germline CDR1 reads SGHVS; CDR2 reads FNYEAQ. Trimming took 5 bases from V and 7 from J; bases not matched to a gene: 4. The CDR3 has 13 amino acids. Sample: PBMCs, taken 5 days after the first yellow fever vaccination. The receptor was derived from a man aged 18 to 30 who received the YFV17D yellow fever vaccine. This chain joins TRBV7-6 and TRBJ2-2; 7 positions agree with TRBD2. CDR3 DNA sequence: TGTGCCAGCAGCGCCAGCGGGGTCGGGGAGCTGTTTTTT. Its protein product is CASSASGVGELFF.